A single sample gave rise to the 5 T cell receptor beta chains below, sequenced in a study of TIL therapy for anti-PD-1-resistant metastatic lung cancer. The immunoSEQ assay was v3. This table comes from immunoSEQ multiplex PCR, and its TCRdb copy is limited to in-frame clones, with some not included. The sample consists of several thousand clones, about 70% of them appearing once. The time point denotes: pre-treatment sample, taken before nivolumab and TIL therapy. Most excised metastases sampled were pleural nodules or supraclavicular lymph nodes. The starting material was tumor tissue, obtained at baseline. The receptors stem from a person aged 25-79 years with non-small cell lung cancer.

This chain connects TRBV11-2 to TRBJ2-1; the match to TRBD2 covers 7 bases. The CDR3 length is 14 residues. Per germline, CDR1 SGHAT and CDR2 FQNNGV. The junction had 9 bases not matched to a gene; V was cut back by 5 bases and J by 8 bases. The CDR3 region has the DNA TGTGCCAGCAGCCAAACTAGCGCCTGGGATGAGCAGTTCTTC. Translation: CASSQTSAWDEQFF.

V is TRBV7-3 and J is TRBJ2-7; a possible D gene is TRBD1 (5 bases). V was pared by 3 bases and J by 3 bases, with 24 bases between. The germline CDR1 and CDR2 sequences are SGHTA and FQGTGA. This CDR3 comprises 18 residues. CDR3 DNA: TGTGCCAGCAGCTTGGCCTCCCTCAGCCGGGTAGGGGTCTACGAGCAGTACTTC. This translates into CASSLASLSRVGVYEQYF.

The rearrangement links TRBV5-1 to TRBJ2-1; D not certain. CDR1 is SGHRS, CDR2 YFSETQ, per germline. The CDR3 length is 15 residues. V gave up 0 bases and J gave up 4 bases, with 11 bases separating them. The CDR3 sequence: CASSLVYRLYNEQFF. The CDR3 coding sequence is TGCGCCAGCAGCTTGGTTTACCGCCTGTACAATGAGCAGTTCTTC.

The chain employs TRBV10-2 and TRBJ2-7; TRBD1 aligns across 7 bases. The CDR3 contains 16 residues. CDR1 and CDR2 (germline): WSHSY, SAAADI. Germline trimming cut 6 bases from V and 2 bases from J; bases unmatched to any gene: 13. The CDR3, as DNA: TGCGCCAGCAGAGCGCCTGACAGGGATGAGGCCTACGAGCAGTACTTC. Protein product: CASRAPDRDEAYEQYF.

The V gene is TRBV6-4, the J gene TRBJ2-1; D may correspond to TRBD1 or TRBD2 (6 bases each). Germline V gene sequence: CDR1 MRHNA, CDR2 SNTAGT. The CDR3 is 15 residues long. V lost 2 bases to trimming and J lost 5 bases, with 13 bases between them. The DNA for the CDR3 is TGTGCCAGCAGTGACGGGGGGCAGGGGAACAATGAGCAGTTCTTC. Translated, it gives CASSDGGQGNNEQFF.